This TCR beta chain comes out of a study of identical twins. Template switching supplied a universal primer site; unique molecular identifiers were carried on the cDNA. Via MiXCR, TCRdb re-called the 5' RACE reads, giving one row per CDR3 protein. The profile shows roughly 630,000 distinct CDR3 sequences, just over 7% of them singletons. Donors uniformly comprised healthy Caucasians. As concerns this clonotype: Its target is unknown.

General study results and limits: Models underestimated TCR alpha sharing (out-of-frame) in monozygotic twins. Within cord blood, abundant beta clonotypes carried fewer insertions, but memory repertoires showed no such trend.

The sample also formed part of further work on yellow fever vaccine responses in identical twins.

The source material was PBMCs. The sequence derives from a woman aged 18-29 years in good health.

The CDR3: CASGPGTSGSNEQFF. Written as DNA, the CDR3 is TGTGCCAGCGGACCCGGGACTAGCGGGAGTAATGAGCAGTTCTTC. The chain uses TRBV3-1 and TRBJ2-1, with TRBD2 matching over 14 bases. The length of the CDR3 is 15 residues. Unmatched junction bases numbered 7, after V lost 8 bases and J lost 7 bases. Germline CDR1 is LGHDT and CDR2 is YNNKEL (reference sequence).